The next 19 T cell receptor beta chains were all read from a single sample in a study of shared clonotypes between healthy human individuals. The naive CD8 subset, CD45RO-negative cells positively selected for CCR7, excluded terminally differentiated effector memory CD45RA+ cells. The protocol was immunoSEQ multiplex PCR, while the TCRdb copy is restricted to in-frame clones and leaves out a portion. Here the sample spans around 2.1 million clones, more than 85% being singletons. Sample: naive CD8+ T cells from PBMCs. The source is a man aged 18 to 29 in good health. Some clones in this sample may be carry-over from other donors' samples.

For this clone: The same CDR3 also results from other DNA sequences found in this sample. This CDR3 is CASSPRDSPYEQYF. The CDR3 bases are TGTGCCAGCAGTCCCCGGGACAGCCCCTACGAGCAGTACTTC. The chain couples TRBV27 to TRBJ2-7; 7 positions match TRBD1. The CDR3 consists of 14 residues. V shed 5 bases and J 2 bases; nucleotides not matched to a gene: 6. CDR1 and CDR2 (germline): MNHEY, SMNVEV (reference sequence).

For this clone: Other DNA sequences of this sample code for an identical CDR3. CDR3 amino acids: CASSGRNEQFF. CDR3 bases: TGTGCCAGCAGTGGCAGGAATGAGCAGTTCTTC. V and J are TRBV2 and TRBJ2-1; D gene ambiguous. Between the trimmed V and J ends, which lost 4 bases and 7 bases, there was a span of 5 bases. CDR1 and CDR2 from the germline V gene are SNHLY and FYNNEI. This CDR3 spans 11 amino acids.

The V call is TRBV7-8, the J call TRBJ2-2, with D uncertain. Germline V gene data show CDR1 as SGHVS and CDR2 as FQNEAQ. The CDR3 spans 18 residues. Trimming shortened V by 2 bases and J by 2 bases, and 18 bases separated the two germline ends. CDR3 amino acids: CASSLIASWQTNTGELFF. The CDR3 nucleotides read TGTGCCAGCAGCTTAATCGCCTCGTGGCAGACCAACACCGGGGAGCTGTTTTTT. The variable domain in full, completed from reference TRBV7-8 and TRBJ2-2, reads GAGVSQSPRYKVAKRGQDVALRCDPISGHVSLFWYQQALGQGPEFLTYFQNEAQLDKSGLPSDRFFAERPEGSVSTLKIQRTQQEDSAVYLCASSLIASWQTNTGELFFGEGSRLTVL.

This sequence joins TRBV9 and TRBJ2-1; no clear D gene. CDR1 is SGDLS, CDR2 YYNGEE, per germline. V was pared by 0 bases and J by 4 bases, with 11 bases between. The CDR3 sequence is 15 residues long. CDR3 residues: CASSVEDLIYNEQFF. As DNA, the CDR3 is TGTGCCAGCAGCGTAGAGGACCTTATTTACAATGAGCAGTTCTTC.

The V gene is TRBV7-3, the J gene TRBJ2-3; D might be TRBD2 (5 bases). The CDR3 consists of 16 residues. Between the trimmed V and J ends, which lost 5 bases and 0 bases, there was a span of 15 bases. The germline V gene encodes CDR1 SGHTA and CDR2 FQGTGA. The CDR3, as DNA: TGTGCCAGCAGCCCTACTCCTAGCCCTAGCACAGATACGCAGTATTTT. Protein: CASSPTPSPSTDTQYF.

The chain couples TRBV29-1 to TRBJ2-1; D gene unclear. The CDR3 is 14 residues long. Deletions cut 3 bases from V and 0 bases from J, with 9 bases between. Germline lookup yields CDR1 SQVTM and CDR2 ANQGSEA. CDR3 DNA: TGCAGCGTTGACCCGACGGTCTCCTACAATGAGCAGTTCTTC. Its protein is CSVDPTVSYNEQFF.

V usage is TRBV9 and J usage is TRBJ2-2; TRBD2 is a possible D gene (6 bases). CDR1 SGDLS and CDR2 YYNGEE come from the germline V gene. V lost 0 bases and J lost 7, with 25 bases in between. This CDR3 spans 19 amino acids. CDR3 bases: TGTGCCAGCAGCGTAGCACCGGGAGAGAGAGGGATAGATGTCGGGGAGCTGTTTTTT. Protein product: CASSVAPGERGIDVGELFF. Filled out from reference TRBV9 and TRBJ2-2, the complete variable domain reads DSGVTQTPKHLITATGQRVTLRCSPRSGDLSVYWYQQSLDQGLQFLIQYYNGEERAKGNILERFSAQQFPDLHSELNLSSLELGDSALYFCASSVAPGERGIDVGELFFGEGSRLTVL.

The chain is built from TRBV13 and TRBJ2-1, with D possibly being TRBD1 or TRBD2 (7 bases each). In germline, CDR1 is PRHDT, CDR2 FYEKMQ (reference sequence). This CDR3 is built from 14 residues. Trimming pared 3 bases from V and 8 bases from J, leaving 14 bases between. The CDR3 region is CASSFGPGGDEQFF. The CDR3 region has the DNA TGTGCCAGCAGCTTCGGCCCAGGGGGGGATGAGCAGTTCTTC.

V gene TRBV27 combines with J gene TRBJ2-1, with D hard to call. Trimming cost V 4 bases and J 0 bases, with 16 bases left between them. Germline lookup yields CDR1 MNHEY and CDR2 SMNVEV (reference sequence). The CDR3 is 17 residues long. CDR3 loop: CASSSPGPMSSYNEQFF. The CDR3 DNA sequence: TGTGCCAGCAGTTCCCCCGGACCCATGAGCTCCTACAATGAGCAGTTCTTC.

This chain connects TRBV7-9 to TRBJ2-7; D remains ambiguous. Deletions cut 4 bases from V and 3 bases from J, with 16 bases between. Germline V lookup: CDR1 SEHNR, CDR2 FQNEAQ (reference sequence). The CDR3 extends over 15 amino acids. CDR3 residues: CASSSLAQSGYEQYF. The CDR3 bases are TGTGCCAGCAGCTCCCTGGCCCAAAGTGGCTACGAGCAGTACTTC.

CDR3 protein: CASQLALSSYNEQFF. In DNA form, the CDR3 reads TGTGCCAGCCAATTAGCGCTGAGCTCCTACAATGAGCAGTTCTTC. The V gene is TRBV5-4, the J gene TRBJ2-1; D may be TRBD2 (5 bases). V lost 7 bases and J 0 bases, leaving 14 bases between the germline ends. In germline, CDR1 is SGHNT, CDR2 YYREEE (reference sequence). The CDR3 totals 15 residues.

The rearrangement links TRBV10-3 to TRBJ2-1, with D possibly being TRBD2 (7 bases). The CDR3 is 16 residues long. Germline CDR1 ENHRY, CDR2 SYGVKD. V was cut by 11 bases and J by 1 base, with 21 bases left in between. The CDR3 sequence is CALSTTGGDSYNEQFF. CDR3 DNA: TGTGCCCTCTCAACCACGGGGGGCGATTCCTACAATGAGCAGTTCTTC.

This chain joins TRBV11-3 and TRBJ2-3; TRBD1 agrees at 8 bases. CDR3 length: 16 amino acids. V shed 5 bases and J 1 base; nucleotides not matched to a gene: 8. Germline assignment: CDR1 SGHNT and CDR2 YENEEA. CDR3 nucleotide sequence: TGTGCCAGCAGCCCCTCGCGGGGACAGGGCACAGATACGCAGTATTTT. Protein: CASSPSRGQGTDTQYF.

CDR3 in amino acids: CASSGGQGTTYEQYF. In DNA form, the CDR3 reads TGTGCCAGCAGCGGGGGACAGGGGACCACCTACGAGCAGTACTTC. The chain links TRBV6-1 to TRBJ2-7; 10 bases are a match to TRBD1. The CDR3 consists of 15 residues. V was pared by 6 bases and J by 2 bases, with 7 bases of the junction left unmatched. Germline assignment: CDR1 MNHNS and CDR2 SASEGT.

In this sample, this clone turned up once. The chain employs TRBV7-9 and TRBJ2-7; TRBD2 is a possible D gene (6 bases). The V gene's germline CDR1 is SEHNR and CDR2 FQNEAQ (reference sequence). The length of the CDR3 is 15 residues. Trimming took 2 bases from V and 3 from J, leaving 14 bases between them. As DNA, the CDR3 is TGTGCCAGCAGCTTAACCGTAGGGGAGGTCTACGAGCAGTACTTC. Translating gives CASSLTVGEVYEQYF.

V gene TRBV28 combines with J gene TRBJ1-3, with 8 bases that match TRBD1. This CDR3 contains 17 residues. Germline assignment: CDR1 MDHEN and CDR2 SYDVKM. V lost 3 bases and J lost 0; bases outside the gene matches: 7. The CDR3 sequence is CASSFARQGLSGNTIYF. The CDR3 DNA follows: TGTGCCAGCAGTTTCGCGAGACAGGGGCTCTCTGGAAACACCATATATTTT.

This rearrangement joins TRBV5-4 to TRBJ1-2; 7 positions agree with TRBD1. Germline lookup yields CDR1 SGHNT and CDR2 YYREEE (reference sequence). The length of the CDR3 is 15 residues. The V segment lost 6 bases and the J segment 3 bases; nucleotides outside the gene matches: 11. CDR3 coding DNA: TGTGCCAGCACCCTATTCCGACAGGGAGACTATGGCTACACCTTC. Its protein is CASTLFRQGDYGYTF.

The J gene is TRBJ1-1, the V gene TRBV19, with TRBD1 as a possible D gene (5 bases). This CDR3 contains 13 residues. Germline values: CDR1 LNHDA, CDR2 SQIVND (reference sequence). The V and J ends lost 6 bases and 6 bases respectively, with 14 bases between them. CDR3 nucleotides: TGTGCCAGTAGAAATCCAGGGAAGCCTGAAGCTTTCTTT. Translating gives CASRNPGKPEAFF.

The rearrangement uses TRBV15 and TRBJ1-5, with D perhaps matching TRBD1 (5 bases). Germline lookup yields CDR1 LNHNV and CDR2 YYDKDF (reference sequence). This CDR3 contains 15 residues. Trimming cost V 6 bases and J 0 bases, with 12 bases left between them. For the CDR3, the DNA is TGTGCCACCAGGGACATCCGCTATAGCAATCAGCCCCAGCATTTT. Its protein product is CATRDIRYSNQPQHF.